Below are 23 T cell receptor beta chains sequenced from a single sample in a study of blood T cell repertoires in COVID-19. Using immunoSEQ multiplex PCR, the repertoire was profiled, and TCRdb retains in-frame clones only, with some absent. In the table there are a few hundred thousand clones, roughly 87% of which are singletons. The sequencing input was peripheral blood. These receptors were taken from a woman in her thirties or forties who had recovered from COVID-19.

The V and J genes are TRBV11-2 and TRBJ2-5, with a tentative D call TRBD2 (5 bases). V lost 5 bases and J lost 5, with 9 bases in between. Germline CDR1 and CDR2: SGHAT and FQNNGV. The CDR3 has 12 residues. CDR3 sequence: CASSPRGETQYF. The CDR3 DNA reads as TGTGCCAGCAGCCCGCGCGGGGAGACCCAGTACTTC.

This rearrangement joins TRBV7-9 to TRBJ2-1; TRBD2 matches 10 bases. Trimming took 5 bases from V and 7 from J; bases not matched to a gene: 20. CDR3 size: 19 residues. Germline loops: CDR1 SEHNR, CDR2 FQNEAQ (reference sequence). The CDR3 DNA is TGTGCCAGCAGCCCCGCTGGTTCTGGTCCAGCGGGAGGGAGGAATGAGCAGTTCTTC. Protein: CASSPAGSGPAGGRNEQFF.

The CDR3 DNA reads as TGTGCCAGCAGCGCGACGCGGGGCTCCTATAATTCACCCCTCCACTTT. Its translation is CASSATRGSYNSPLHF. The chain has TRBV9 and TRBJ1-6; D ambiguous. The CDR3 sequence is 16 residues long. V lost 3 bases and J lost 0, with 10 bases in between. Germline V gene sequence: CDR1 SGDLS, CDR2 YYNGEE.

The chain employs TRBV28 and TRBJ2-3, with D unresolved. CDR3 length: 14 amino acids. With 3 bases removed from V and 0 bases from J, the gap between germline ends came to 7 bases. Germline CDR1 MDHEN, CDR2 SYDVKM. The CDR3 nucleotides read TGTGCCAGCAGTTTTTTTCTTAGCACAGATACGCAGTATTTT. Encoded protein: CASSFFLSTDTQYF.

This clone was picked up one time. V usage is TRBV7-9 and J usage is TRBJ1-1; 7 nucleotides match TRBD1. Germline V gene data show CDR1 as SEHNR and CDR2 as FQNEAQ (reference sequence). This CDR3 contains 12 residues. The ends lost 5 bases at V and 7 bases at J; junction bases unmatched: 4. The DNA of the CDR3 is TGTGCCAGCAGCCTCCGGGACAGTGAAGCTTTCTTT. This translates into CASSLRDSEAFF.

CDR3 region: CASSQDTGLGNTIYF. CDR3 coding DNA: TGCGCCAGCAGCCAAGATACGGGTTTGGGAAACACCATATATTTT. V gene TRBV4-3 combines with J gene TRBJ1-3; D unclear. V lost 0 bases, J lost 4 bases, and 10 bases lay in between. The CDR3 runs to 15 residues. Germline V gene lookup returns CDR1 LGHNA and CDR2 YSLEER.

J is TRBJ2-7 and V is TRBV14; D is unresolved. Germline V CDR1 and CDR2: SGHDN, FVKESK. There are 13 residues in the CDR3. Between the trimmed V and J ends, which lost 0 bases and 7 bases, there was a span of 10 bases. CDR3 sequence reads: CASSQEIGEEQYF. The CDR3 nucleotides are TGTGCCAGCAGCCAAGAAATCGGTGAGGAGCAGTACTTC.

The chain recombines TRBV28 with TRBJ1-2; D is undetermined. V lost 8 bases and J lost 7, with 20 bases in between. Germline assignment: CDR1 MDHEN and CDR2 SYDVKM. The CDR3 sequence is 14 residues long. CDR3 sequence reads: CASYTTRGTVGYTF. The CDR3 DNA reads TGTGCCAGCTATACCACCCGGGGTACGGTTGGCTACACCTTC.

This clone has only a few counts. The chain combines TRBV7-8 with TRBJ2-7; the D is unclear. Trimming removed 2 bases from V and 2 bases from J, with 10 bases in between. Germline V gene lookup returns CDR1 SGHVS and CDR2 FQNEAQ. The CDR3 spans 14 residues. The CDR3 loop reads CASSLRGSTYEQYV. The DNA of the CDR3 is TGTGCCAGCAGCTTACGCGGCAGTACCTACGAGCAGTACGTC.

This clone was detected only a few times. The gene calls are TRBV6-6 and TRBJ1-4, with unresolved D. Per the germline V gene, CDR1 is MNHNY and CDR2 is SVGAGI (reference sequence). V lost 11 bases and J lost 3, with 13 bases in between. The CDR3 spans 13 residues. The CDR3 reads CAQNYEANEKLFF. The CDR3 DNA reads TGTGCCCAGAACTACGAGGCTAATGAAAAACTGTTTTTT.

The rearrangement links TRBV5-8 to TRBJ2-5; TRBD2 aligns across 13 bases. Germline values: CDR1 SGHTS, CDR2 YDEGEE. This CDR3 is 16 amino acids long. J was trimmed by 5 bases and V by 2 bases; bases with no gene match: 6. CDR3 sequence (DNA): TGTGCCAGCAGCTTAGGGACTAGCGGGACCGGTGAGACCCAGTACTTC. It specifies CASSLGTSGTGETQYF.

V gene TRBV6-5 combines with J gene TRBJ2-5; D might be TRBD1 (6 bases). This CDR3 has 15 amino acids. Germline V gene lookup returns CDR1 MNHEY and CDR2 SVGAGI. Trimming left V 10 bases short and J 6 bases short, with 24 bases between. CDR3 nucleotides: TGTGCCACCACTTCGGATAGAACAGGGAAAAAGACCCAGTACTTC. Protein sequence: CATTSDRTGKKTQYF.

Comments on this clone: This CDR3 is also generated by other DNA sequences in the sample. The chain combines TRBV6-5 with TRBJ1-4; no reliable D call. Germline V gives CDR1 MNHEY, CDR2 SVGAGI. Trimming cost V 6 bases and J 0 bases, with 11 bases left between them. This CDR3 is 15 amino acids long. The CDR3 loop reads CASSPAGATNEKLFF. The CDR3 nucleotides read TGTGCCAGCAGCCCCGCGGGAGCAACTAATGAAAAACTGTTTTTT.

The V call is TRBV5-1, the J call TRBJ1-2; 8 nucleotides agree with TRBD1. After removal of 3 bases from V and 6 bases from J, the junction contained 10 bases not matched to a gene. Per the germline V gene, CDR1 is SGHRS and CDR2 is YFSETQ. The CDR3 is 15 residues long. CDR3 DNA sequence: TGCGCCAGCAGCTATGGACAGGGAAGTTCGAATGGCTACACCTTC. Amino acids: CASSYGQGSSNGYTF.

The rearrangement joins TRBV6-5 to TRBJ1-6; D ambiguous. The CDR3 loop spans 13 amino acids. Per germline, CDR1 MNHEY and CDR2 SVGAGI. The V end was cut by 2 bases, the J end by 7 bases, with 6 bases between. Written as DNA, the CDR3 is TGTGCCAGCAGTTACACGGGGAATTCACCCCTCCACTTT. Translation: CASSYTGNSPLHF.

This chain links TRBV7-6 with TRBJ2-1, with TRBD2 matching 12 bases. The CDR3 extends over 16 amino acids. CDR1 is SGHVS and CDR2 is FNYEAQ in the germline V gene. V shed 2 bases and J 5 bases; nucleotides not matched to a gene: 4. The CDR3 loop reads CASSLTTSGGHNEQFF. The CDR3 DNA follows: TGTGCCAGCAGCTTAACGACTAGCGGGGGACACAATGAGCAGTTCTTC.

In its sample, this clone was seen once. The chain carries TRBV10-3 and TRBJ2-7, with 7 positions matching TRBD2. Germline lookup yields CDR1 ENHRY and CDR2 SYGVKD. This CDR3 spans 14 amino acids. V was clipped by 10 bases and J by 0 bases; unmatched bases: 9. The CDR3 bases are TGTGCCACGAGTGCGGGACTAAGCTCCTACGAGCAGTACTTC. The encoded protein is CATSAGLSSYEQYF.

The rearrangement uses TRBV6-5 and TRBJ2-3; tentatively, D is TRBD2 (6 bases). V lost 2 bases and J lost 0, with 9 bases in between. Looked up from germline, CDR1 is MNHEY and CDR2 is SVGAGI. The CDR3 runs 15 residues. This CDR3 reads CASSYVEGSTDTQYF. CDR3 coding DNA: TGTGCCAGCAGTTACGTGGAGGGCAGCACAGATACGCAGTATTTT.

The chain links TRBV5-1 to TRBJ2-2; maybe TRBD2 (5 bases). The CDR3 sequence is 15 residues long. Germline-derived CDR1 and CDR2 are SGHRS and YFSETQ. The V and J ends lost 6 bases and 4 bases respectively, with 16 bases between them. As DNA, the CDR3 is TGCGCCAGCACCGAAAACGGGGTTGGCACCGGGGAGCTGTTTTTT. It is translated as CASTENGVGTGELFF.

The chain uses TRBV6-6 and TRBJ2-7, with D perhaps matching TRBD1 (6 bases). With 6 bases removed from V and 1 base from J, the gap between germline ends came to 13 bases. The germline V gene encodes CDR1 MNHNY and CDR2 SVGAGI (reference sequence). This CDR3 contains 14 residues. DNA for the CDR3: TGTGCCAGCAGACCAGCAGGGGAGTCCTACGAGCAGTACGTC. Translated, it gives CASRPAGESYEQYV.

This clone was recorded a few times. The genes are TRBV11-3 and TRBJ1-1; 7 nucleotides line up with TRBD1. The CDR3 is 13 amino acids. With 5 bases clipped from V and 7 bases from J, the junction kept 7 bases outside the gene matches. Germline V gives CDR1 SGHNT, CDR2 YENEEA. The CDR3 nucleotides are TGTGCCAGCAGCAACCCCGGGACAGATGAAGCTTTCTTT. It specifies CASSNPGTDEAFF.

The chain combines TRBV6-5 with TRBJ1-1; no definite D call. The CDR3 runs to 14 residues. Trimming removed 6 bases from V and 3 bases from J, with 14 bases in between. Germline V gene sequence: CDR1 MNHEY, CDR2 SVGAGI. CDR3 coding DNA: TGTGCCAGCAGCTTCCAAGGCGGGGACACTGAAGCTTTCTTT. It yields the protein CASSFQGGDTEAFF.

J is TRBJ2-1 and V is TRBV27, with 8 bases identical to TRBD2. V was pared by 7 bases and J by 0 bases, with 5 bases of the junction left unmatched. The CDR3 totals 15 residues. CDR1 MNHEY and CDR2 SMNVEV come from the germline V gene (reference sequence). CDR3 residues: CASTWGTSSYNEQFF. The CDR3, as DNA: TGTGCCAGCACCTGGGGGACTAGCTCCTACAATGAGCAGTTCTTC.